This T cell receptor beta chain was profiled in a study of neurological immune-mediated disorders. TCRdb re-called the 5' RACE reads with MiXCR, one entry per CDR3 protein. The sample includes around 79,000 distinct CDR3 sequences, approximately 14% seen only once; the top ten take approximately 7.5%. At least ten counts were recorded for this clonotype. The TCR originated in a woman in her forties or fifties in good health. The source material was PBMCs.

DNA of the CDR3: TGTGCCAGCAGCTTAGAATTTTCACCCCTCCACTTT. Amino acid sequence: CASSLEFSPLHF. This chain links TRBV7-9 with TRBJ1-6; unclear D gene. Germline V gives CDR1 SEHNR, CDR2 FQNEAQ (reference sequence). CDR3 length: 12 residues. V lost 1 base and J 9 bases, leaving 4 bases between the germline ends.